The next 16 T cell receptor beta chains were all read from a single sample in a study of cytomegalovirus exposure and HLA in healthy donors. Primers for the PCR totalled 60 Vbeta and 13 Jbeta. Some clones are missing from TCRdb's copy, which holds only in-frame ones; the method was immunoSEQ multiplex PCR. This repertoire shows 150,000 or so clones, 65% to 85% found once; its top ten account for around 7.1%. Sequences were obtained from PBMCs. The source is a woman between 40 and 55 years old in good health and CMV-seropositive.

J is TRBJ1-4 and V is TRBV9; 7 nucleotides agree with TRBD1. The CDR3 consists of 17 residues. CDR1 SGDLS and CDR2 YYNGEE come from the germline V gene. V trimming: 4 bases; J trimming: 4 bases; junction bases outside the gene matches: 13. The CDR3 loop is CASSLGVPGQINEKLFF. CDR3 DNA sequence: TGTGCCAGCAGCCTCGGAGTTCCGGGACAGATTAATGAAAAACTGTTTTTT.

This chain links TRBV11-3 with TRBJ2-2; 7 nucleotides match TRBD2. CDR1 and CDR2 (germline): SGHNT, YENEEA. The CDR3 consists of 14 residues. The ends lost 0 bases at V and 7 bases at J; junction bases unmatched: 2. The CDR3 DNA follows: TGTGCCAGCAGCTTAGAGGGAGGGGTCGGGGAGCTGTTTTTT. Translation: CASSLEGGVGELFF.

The genes are TRBV29-1 and TRBJ1-3, with D possibly TRBD1 on 5 matching bases. Per the germline V gene, CDR1 is SQVTM and CDR2 is ANQGSEA. This CDR3 comprises 11 residues. Trimming pared 7 bases from V and 9 bases from J, leaving 13 bases between. The CDR3 spells CSALGAGTIYF. DNA of the CDR3: TGCAGCGCCCTAGGGGCAGGCACCATATATTTT.

CDR3 bases: TGTGCCAGCAGTGACGGAGCCTTACCCGAGACCCAGTACTTC. Amino acid sequence: CASSDGALPETQYF. The chain recombines TRBV2 with TRBJ2-5; D uncertain. The CDR3 runs 14 residues. Trimming removed 3 bases from V and 5 bases from J, with 13 bases in between. In germline, CDR1 is SNHLY, CDR2 FYNNEI.

The CDR3 sequence: CASSLALSGEQYF. The CDR3 coding sequence is TGCGCCAGCAGCTTGGCCCTGTCAGGGGAGCAGTACTTC. This chain uses TRBV5-1 with TRBJ2-7, with TRBD1 as a possible D gene (5 bases). Germline CDR1 SGHRS, CDR2 YFSETQ. The ends were cut back, 0 bases at V and 7 bases at J, with 11 bases in the middle. The CDR3 has 13 residues.

The gene calls are TRBV2 and TRBJ2-7, with D possibly being TRBD1 (7 bases). CDR1 is SNHLY, CDR2 FYNNEI, per germline. The CDR3 contains 15 residues. The V end was cut by 6 bases, the J end by 2 bases, with 17 bases between. CDR3 in amino acids: CASRGDSSGAYEQYF. As DNA, the CDR3 is TGTGCCAGCAGGGGGGACAGTAGCGGTGCCTACGAGCAGTACTTC.

The chain joins TRBV29-1 to TRBJ1-1; TRBD1 matches at 7 bases. Germline CDR1 and CDR2: SQVTM and ANQGSEA. This CDR3 is built from 12 residues. The CDR3 region is CAGRTGNTEAFF. The CDR3 coding sequence is TGCGCGGGGAGGACAGGGAACACTGAAGCTTTCTTT. Together with reference TRBV29-1 and TRBJ1-1, the CDR3 gives the full variable domain: SAVISQKPSRDICQRGTSLTIQCQVDSQVTMMFWYRQQPGQSLTLIATANQGSEATYESGFVIDKFPISRPNLTFSTLTVSNMSPEDSSIYLCAGRTGNTEAFFGQGTRLTVV.

V and J are TRBV11-1 and TRBJ2-2; D unresolved. Germline CDR1 SGHAT, CDR2 FQDESV (reference sequence). Trimming cost V 1 base and J 3 bases, with 9 bases left between them. The CDR3 covers 15 residues. The CDR3 DNA is TGTGCCAGCAGCTTAGGAAAGAGCGACACCGGGGAGCTGTTTTTT. This gives the protein CASSLGKSDTGELFF.

With respect to this clone: An end of the junction does not agree with germline; a read error may underlie this. Other DNA sequences in this sample translate to the same CDR3. This chain joins TRBV5-6 and TRBJ2-7, with 9 bases identical to TRBD1. Germline V CDR1 and CDR2: SGHDT, YYEEEE. The CDR3 has 15 amino acids. DNA of the CDR3: TGCGCCAGCAGCGCCGGGACAGGGTTTGGTTACGAGCAGTACTTC. As protein: CASSAGTGFGYEQYF.

The V gene is TRBV18, the J gene TRBJ2-7; D ambiguous. Trimming shortened V by 2 bases and J by 7 bases, and 12 bases separated the two germline ends. Germline V gene lookup returns CDR1 KGHSH and CDR2 LQKENI. This CDR3 is 13 amino acids long. CDR3 DNA: TGTGCCAGCTCACCAAGTCTGTCAGGTGAGCAGTACTTC. Translating gives CASSPSLSGEQYF.

This chain uses TRBV6-6 with TRBJ2-1; TRBD1 might be the D (6 bases). The germline CDR1 and CDR2 sequences are MNHNY and SVGAGI (reference sequence). The germline V and J ends were trimmed by 6 bases and 4 bases, with 19 bases remaining between them. This CDR3 spans 16 amino acids. Here the CDR3 reads CASRASDQGRYNEQFF. The CDR3, as DNA: TGTGCCAGCAGAGCCTCTGACCAGGGGAGATACAATGAGCAGTTCTTC.

This chain connects TRBV6-4 to TRBJ2-2, with D hard to call. CDR3 length: 14 residues. V was clipped by 3 bases and J by 2 bases, with 7 bases between them. Germline V gene lookup returns CDR1 MRHNA and CDR2 SNTAGT. Here the CDR3 DNA reads TGTGCCAGCAGTGAGGAGTCCAACACCGGGGAGCTGTTTTTT. This translates into CASSEESNTGELFF.

V usage is TRBV6-5 and J usage is TRBJ2-7; 7 bases fit TRBD2. This CDR3 is 14 amino acids long. V trimming: 7 bases; J trimming: 3 bases; junction bases outside the gene matches: 9. Germline V gene data show CDR1 as MNHEY and CDR2 as SVGAGI. This CDR3 is CASKAGLIDYEQYF. The CDR3 coding sequence is TGTGCCAGCAAAGCGGGGCTGATCGACTACGAGCAGTACTTC.

V usage is TRBV6-1 and J usage is TRBJ2-1; TRBD1 agrees at 7 bases. This CDR3 contains 14 residues. With V trimmed by 11 bases and J by 7 bases, 14 bases remained unmatched. From germline, CDR1 is MNHNS and CDR2 SASEGT. The CDR3 sequence: CAPPEGRGRNEQFF. CDR3 coding DNA: TGTGCCCCCCCCGAGGGAAGGGGGCGGAATGAGCAGTTCTTC.

This rearrangement joins TRBV20-1 to TRBJ1-1; D uncertain. The V and J ends lost 3 bases and 1 base respectively, with 3 bases between them. This CDR3 region has 11 residues. CDR1 is DFQATT, CDR2 SNEGSKA, per germline (reference sequence). The CDR3 bases are TGCAGTGCTAGGCGGAACACTGAAGCTTTCTTT. Translating it yields CSARRNTEAFF.

The rearrangement uses TRBV6-5 and TRBJ1-4, with 7 bases identical to TRBD1. There are 15 residues in the CDR3. The trim removed 6 bases at V and 7 bases at J, leaving 11 bases unmatched. Per the germline V gene, CDR1 is MNHEY and CDR2 is SVGAGI. CDR3 in amino acids: CASRIRTGRIEKLFF. In nucleotides, the CDR3 is TGTGCCAGCAGAATCCGGACAGGCCGTATTGAAAAACTGTTTTTT.